This T cell receptor (beta chain) was captured in a study of control samples from healthy donors and cancer patients. V was pared by 2 bases and J by 6 bases, with 9 bases of the junction left unmatched. The CDR3 extends over 15 amino acids. CDR1 and CDR2 from the germline V gene are SGHAT and FQNNGV. Assay: immunoSEQ multiplex PCR; the TCRdb copy retains only in-frame clones and omits some. The sample has 150,000 to 200,000 clones; 85% to 90% are singletons. This rearrangement joins TRBV11-2 to TRBJ2-7; TRBD1 matches at 8 bases. Sequencing input: blood. This sequence was found in a man between 18 and 29 years old in good health. CDR3 loop: CASSLFAGGGSEQYF. CDR3 in DNA: TGTGCCAGCAGCTTATTCGCAGGGGGCGGCTCCGAGCAGTACTTC.